This T cell receptor beta chain was observed in a study of CD8+CD57+ T cells in acquired aplastic anemia. Across the whole study: Mean yield of DNA from sorted CD4+ and CD8+ cells was roughly 3.4 ug.

This CDR3 spans 11 amino acids. Germline V lookup: CDR1 DFQATT, CDR2 SNEGSKA (reference sequence). The V gene lost 5 bases and the J gene lost 4 bases, with 9 bases spanning the gap. TCR beta VDJ combinations and CDR3 sequences were profiled from genomic DNA. TCRdb reprocessed the reads with MiXCR, giving one entry per CDR3 protein. The data contain approximately 180,000 distinct CDR3 sequences, about three fifths of them seen just once; the ten biggest clones take up under 45%. Whoever was chosen for sequencing had shown CD8+CD57+ cell expansion by flow cytometry. The receptor was isolated from a human donor with aplastic anemia. Sequencing input: sorted CD4+, CD8+, or CD8+CD57+ T cells (not recorded which) from PBMCs. V and J are TRBV20-1 and TRBJ2-7; possibly TRBD1 for D (5 bases). For the CDR3, the DNA is TGCAGTGCTGTGCGACAGTACGAGCAGTACTTC. It is translated as CSAVRQYEQYF.